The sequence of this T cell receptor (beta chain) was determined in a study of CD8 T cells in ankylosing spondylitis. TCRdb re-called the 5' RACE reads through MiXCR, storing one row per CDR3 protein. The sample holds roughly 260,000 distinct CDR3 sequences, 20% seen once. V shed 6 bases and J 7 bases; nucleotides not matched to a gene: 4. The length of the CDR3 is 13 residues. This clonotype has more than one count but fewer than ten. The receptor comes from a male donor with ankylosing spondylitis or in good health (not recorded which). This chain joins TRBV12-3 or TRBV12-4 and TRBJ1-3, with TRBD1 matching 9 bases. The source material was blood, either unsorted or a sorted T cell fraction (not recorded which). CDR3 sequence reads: CASSPGQGNTIYF. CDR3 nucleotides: TGTGCCAGCAGCCCCGGACAGGGGAACACCATATATTTT.